The 16 T cell receptor beta chains listed next were all sequenced from one sample in a study of neoadjuvant anti-PD-1 for oral cavity cancer. Method: immunoSEQ multiplex PCR; TCRdb's copy keeps in-frame clones and lacks some. The sample holds 75,000 to 100,000 clones, about 84% seen once. Sequencing used PBMCs, obtained before nivolumab (anti-PD-1) treatment. These receptors came from a person between 40 and 85 years old with oral cavity squamous cell carcinoma.

The rearrangement uses TRBV6-6 and TRBJ1-3; tentative D call: TRBD1 (5 bases). The CDR3 totals 13 residues. Looked up from germline, CDR1 is MNHNY and CDR2 is SVGAGI (reference sequence). The ends were cut back, 10 bases at V and 0 bases at J, with 10 bases in the middle. The CDR3 DNA reads as TGTGCCACAGACGGGGGCTCTGGAAACACCATATATTTT. Its translation is CATDGGSGNTIYF.

V usage is TRBV10-3 and J usage is TRBJ2-2; D is undetermined. V gave up 3 bases and J gave up 5 bases, with 4 bases separating them. The CDR3 is 12 amino acids. CDR1 and CDR2 from the germline V gene are ENHRY and SYGVKD. CDR3 in DNA: TGTGCCATCAGTGACCAGACCGGGGAGCTGTTTTTT. Its translation is CAISDQTGELFF.

This clone was seen only a few times. This chain uses TRBV27 with TRBJ1-1; no firm D call. Trimming stripped 4 bases from V and 4 bases from J, with 16 bases between. CDR1 and CDR2 (germline): MNHEY, SMNVEV (reference sequence). CDR3 length: 15 amino acids. This CDR3 is CASSSPGNWGTEAFF. CDR3 in DNA: TGTGCCAGCAGTTCGCCAGGTAACTGGGGCACTGAAGCTTTCTTT.

This clone has only a few counts. The chain recombines TRBV7-9 with TRBJ2-3, with 8 nucleotides matching TRBD1. The CDR3 runs to 16 residues. Per the germline V gene, CDR1 is SEHNR and CDR2 is FQNEAQ (reference sequence). Germline trimming cut 0 bases from V and 2 bases from J; bases unmatched to any gene: 4. CDR3 residues: CASSLAMTGDTDTQYF. In DNA form, the CDR3 reads TGTGCCAGCAGCTTAGCTATGACAGGGGACACAGATACGCAGTATTTT.

V usage is TRBV2 and J usage is TRBJ2-3; TRBD1 aligns across 9 bases. The CDR3 has 15 amino acids. With 6 bases clipped from V and 3 bases from J, the junction kept 7 bases outside the gene matches. CDR1 is SNHLY, CDR2 FYNNEI, per germline. The CDR3 loop is CASRMDRGLTDTQYF. The CDR3 nucleotides read TGTGCCAGCAGAATGGACAGGGGTCTAACAGATACGCAGTATTTT.

The J gene is TRBJ2-6, the V gene TRBV29-1; D is undetermined. The germline V gene encodes CDR1 SQVTM and CDR2 ANQGSEA. The CDR3 is 13 amino acids. V gave up 2 bases and J gave up 2 bases, with 4 bases separating them. CDR3 coding DNA: TGCAGCGTTGAAAGTACTGGGGCCAACGTCCTGACTTTC. It codes for CSVESTGANVLTF.

This clone turned up a few times. The chain recombines TRBV4-1 with TRBJ1-1, with 9 bases that match TRBD1. After removal of 4 bases from V and 0 bases from J, the junction contained 3 bases not matched to a gene. Per the germline V gene, CDR1 is MGHRA and CDR2 is YSYEKL. The CDR3 loop spans 15 amino acids. CDR3 loop: CASSRDRDLNTEAFF. The CDR3 coding sequence is TGCGCCAGCAGCCGGGACAGGGACCTGAACACTGAAGCTTTCTTT.

The chain has TRBV28 and TRBJ2-6; TRBD1 is a possible D gene (6 bases). CDR1 and CDR2 from the germline V gene are MDHEN and SYDVKM. The CDR3 length is 14 residues. Trimming cost V 5 bases and J 4 bases, with 9 bases left between them. CDR3 in amino acids: CASSTGLGANVLTF. CDR3 DNA: TGTGCCAGCAGTACAGGGTTGGGGGCCAACGTCCTGACTTTC.

The V gene is TRBV28, the J gene TRBJ2-1, with TRBD1 identical over 7 bases. The germline V gene has CDR1 MDHEN and CDR2 SYDVKM. The CDR3 runs to 18 residues. With 3 bases clipped from V and 2 bases from J, the junction kept 13 bases outside the gene matches. The CDR3 sequence is CASSFQVGTASPYNEQFF. The CDR3 DNA follows: TGTGCCAGCAGTTTCCAAGTCGGGACAGCTTCCCCCTACAATGAGCAGTTCTTC.

The chain uses TRBV10-3 and TRBJ2-7, with D possibly being TRBD2 (7 bases). The CDR3 has 16 residues. Germline V gene data show CDR1 as ENHRY and CDR2 as SYGVKD. The ends were cut back, 3 bases at V and 3 bases at J, with 18 bases in the middle. Written as DNA, the CDR3 is TGTGCCATCAGTGACCCCCCGGGGGGCGGGAGCTACGAGCAGTACTTC. Protein sequence: CAISDPPGGGSYEQYF.

The chain recombines TRBV7-6 with TRBJ1-4; TRBD1 aligns across 7 bases. This CDR3 spans 16 amino acids. V dropped 2 bases and J dropped 5; count of bases not matched to a gene: 8. Germline V gene data show CDR1 as SGHVS and CDR2 as FNYEAQ. The CDR3 nucleotides are TGTGCCAGCAGCTTATCGCTACAGGGGAAAAATGAAAAACTGTTTTTT. This translates into CASSLSLQGKNEKLFF. The full variable domain, its missing parts supplied by reference TRBV7-6 and TRBJ1-4, is GAGVSQSPRYKVTKRGQDVALRCDPISGHVSLYWYRQALGQGPEFLTYFNYEAQQDKSGLPNDRFSAERPEGSISTLTIQRTEQRDSAMYRCASSLSLQGKNEKLFFGSGTQLSVL.

A single count supports this clone. This sequence joins TRBV15 and TRBJ1-5, with a weak D call TRBD1 (6 bases). This CDR3 is built from 13 residues. V shed 5 bases and J shed 6 bases, with 11 bases lying between them. CDR1 LNHNV and CDR2 YYDKDF come from the germline V gene (reference sequence). CDR3 DNA: TGTGCCACCAGCGGGGAAGGGGGTCAGCCCCAGCATTTT. Protein product: CATSGEGGQPQHF.

The V call is TRBV6-1, the J call TRBJ1-2; no firm D call. CDR3 length equals 16 residues. Germline V CDR1 and CDR2: MNHNS, SASEGT. Trimming took off 1 base at V and 12 bases at J, with 24 bases between the two ends. The CDR3 here is CASSEGKEISPRLNTF. CDR3 nucleotides: TGTGCCAGCAGTGAAGGGAAGGAAATATCACCCCGTCTTAACACCTTC.

This clone was detected many times. The sample holds other DNA sequences that translate to the same CDR3. The V gene is TRBV30, the J gene TRBJ1-1; D call uncertain. The CDR3 is 13 amino acids. Germline CDR1 GTSNPN, CDR2 SVGIG (reference sequence). The V end lost 0 bases, the J end lost 0 bases, and 5 bases lay between the germline ends. CDR3 sequence reads: CAWSVQLNTEAFF. CDR3 nucleotide sequence: TGTGCCTGGAGTGTACAATTGAACACTGAAGCTTTCTTT.

V is TRBV27 and J is TRBJ2-7; possible D gene TRBD1, 5 bases. This CDR3 contains 16 residues. The V end was cut by 7 bases, the J end by 6 bases, with 25 bases between. CDR1 is MNHEY, CDR2 SMNVEV, per germline (reference sequence). CDR3 coding DNA: TGTGCCAGCACACCTAGGGGCAGCTTTTCTACCTCCGAGCAGTACTTC. Amino acids: CASTPRGSFSTSEQYF.

J is TRBJ2-7 and V is TRBV11-2; TRBD2 aligns across 7 bases. This CDR3 is 14 amino acids long. Germline V lookup: CDR1 SGHAT, CDR2 FQNNGV. V dropped 4 bases and J dropped 3; count of bases not matched to a gene: 6. CDR3 nucleotide sequence: TGTGCCAGCAGCTCCAGCGGGAACCACTACGAGCAGTACTTC. Its protein is CASSSSGNHYEQYF.